The 26 T cell receptor beta chains below come from one sample, sequenced in a study of cytotoxic CD8 clonotypes in ibrutinib-treated CLL. Data came from immunoSEQ multiplex PCR; TCRdb stores just in-frame clones and leaves some out. The repertoire holds about 140,000 clones, with about 78% as singletons. Sequencing used PBMCs, obtained after 24 months of ibrutinib treatment. The receptors shown here come from a human donor with chronic lymphocytic leukemia.

In this sample, this clone turned up a few times. Other DNA sequences in this specimen translate into the identical CDR3. The CDR3 nucleotides read TGTGCCTGGAGTTTGGGACCTAATCAGCCCCAGCATTTT. This codes for CAWSLGPNQPQHF. The chain uses TRBV30 and TRBJ1-5; TRBD1 might be the D (5 bases). The length of the CDR3 is 13 residues. Between the trimmed V and J ends, which lost 2 bases and 4 bases, there was a span of 9 bases. The germline V gene has CDR1 GTSNPN and CDR2 SVGIG (reference sequence).

The chain joins TRBV7-8 to TRBJ2-6; the D gene is possibly TRBD2 (5 bases). The CDR3 is 16 residues long. From germline, CDR1 is SGHVS and CDR2 FQNEAQ. V was cut by 1 base and J by 0 bases, with 7 bases left in between. DNA for the CDR3: TGTGCCAGCAGCTTAGTCGGGGTCTCTGGGGCCAACGTCCTGACTTTC. Its protein is CASSLVGVSGANVLTF.

V and J are TRBV27 and TRBJ1-5; D ambiguous. Per germline, CDR1 MNHEY and CDR2 SMNVEV (reference sequence). The CDR3 is 14 amino acids. The V and J ends lost 7 bases and 5 bases respectively, with 15 bases between them. Here the CDR3 DNA reads TGTGCCAGCAAGAAAACAGCCCTCTATCAGCCCCAGCATTTT. Translating it yields CASKKTALYQPQHF.

This clone was counted a few times. The rearrangement joins TRBV25-1 to TRBJ2-3, with 8 positions matching TRBD1. Germline CDR1 and CDR2: MGHDK and SYGVNS. This CDR3 has 15 residues. With 4 bases clipped from V and 6 bases from J, the junction kept 9 bases outside the gene matches. CDR3 bases: TGTGCCAGCAGTGTGGCCGACAGGGGTTGGGATACGCAGTATTTT. It translates to CASSVADRGWDTQYF.

The CDR3 nucleotides are TGTGCCAGCAGCCCAGGGGGTTGGGGAAATTCACCCCTCCACTTT. It translates to CASSPGGWGNSPLHF. The chain links TRBV11-2 to TRBJ1-6, with 7 nucleotides matching TRBD1. CDR1 SGHAT and CDR2 FQNNGV come from the germline V gene. Losses at the gene ends were 5 bases for V and 7 bases for J; bases not matched to a gene: 8. This CDR3 region has 15 residues.

This clone was detected only a few times. The chain uses TRBV7-2 and TRBJ2-7, with 9 bases fitting TRBD1. The CDR3 runs to 15 residues. Per the germline V gene, CDR1 is SGHTA and CDR2 is FQGNSA. Trimming cost V 2 bases and J 2 bases; bases outside gene matches: 4. The CDR3 protein is CASSLWGTGTYEQYF. The CDR3 coding sequence is TGTGCCAGCAGCTTATGGGGGACAGGGACCTACGAGCAGTACTTC.

CDR3 protein: CASSSLAGGNIQYF. The CDR3 DNA reads as TGTGCCAGCAGCTCACTAGCGGGGGGAAACATTCAGTACTTC. The chain recombines TRBV7-2 with TRBJ2-4, with TRBD2 identical over 12 bases. The V gene's germline CDR1 is SGHTA and CDR2 FQGNSA. The CDR3 loop spans 14 amino acids. J was trimmed by 6 bases and V by 4 bases; bases with no gene match: 1.

This sequence joins TRBV29-1 and TRBJ1-1; D not resolved. This CDR3 comprises 11 residues. Germline values: CDR1 SQVTM, CDR2 ANQGSEA. Trimming shortened V by 5 bases and J by 10 bases, and 14 bases separated the two germline ends. The CDR3 sequence is CSVLKGWVAFF. CDR3 in DNA: TGCAGCGTTTTAAAGGGATGGGTAGCTTTCTTT.

The chain joins TRBV2 to TRBJ1-6, with 7 bases aligning to TRBD1. Germline V gene sequence: CDR1 SNHLY, CDR2 FYNNEI. The CDR3 has 14 amino acids. Unmatched junction bases numbered 10, after V lost 7 bases and J lost 10 bases. The CDR3 spells CASTQTGSGSPLHF. The CDR3 DNA is TGTGCCAGCACCCAGACAGGGTCTGGCTCACCCCTCCACTTT.

V and J are TRBV5-4 and TRBJ2-5; 10 positions agree with TRBD2. This CDR3 contains 16 residues. Germline CDR1 is SGHNT and CDR2 is YYREEE (reference sequence). Unmatched junction bases numbered 6, after V lost 4 bases and J lost 0 bases. The CDR3 is CASSRPAGGDQETQYF. The CDR3 DNA sequence: TGTGCCAGCAGCAGACCAGCGGGGGGGGACCAAGAGACCCAGTACTTC.

This rearrangement joins TRBV2 to TRBJ2-2; 8 positions match TRBD2. The trim removed 6 bases at V and 3 bases at J, leaving 6 bases unmatched. CDR3 size: 15 residues. Germline lookup yields CDR1 SNHLY and CDR2 FYNNEI. CDR3 residues: CASRVAGWDTGELFF. In nucleotides, the CDR3 is TGTGCCAGCAGGGTAGCGGGATGGGACACCGGGGAGCTGTTTTTT.

The gene calls are TRBV5-4 and TRBJ1-2, with TRBD1 matching over 7 bases. This CDR3 spans 13 amino acids. The V segment lost 4 bases and the J segment 8 bases; nucleotides outside the gene matches: 8. Germline V gene lookup returns CDR1 SGHNT and CDR2 YYREEE (reference sequence). This CDR3 reads CASSPDRVGGYTF. The CDR3 DNA reads TGTGCCAGCAGCCCCGACAGGGTGGGCGGCTACACCTTC.

Points on this clone: Other DNA sequences in the sample encode the same CDR3. CDR3 loop: CASSRGTSVDTQYF. The DNA of the CDR3 is TGTGCCAGCAGCCGCGGGACTAGCGTAGATACGCAGTATTTT. V usage is TRBV7-9 and J usage is TRBJ2-3; 10 nucleotides match TRBD2. Looked up from germline, CDR1 is SEHNR and CDR2 is FQNEAQ (reference sequence). The CDR3 is 14 amino acids. The V and J ends lost 5 bases and 5 bases, in that order; junction bases with no gene match: 4.

The chain has TRBV11-2 and TRBJ1-5, with D unclear. This CDR3 region has 16 residues. Germline V gives CDR1 SGHAT, CDR2 FQNNGV. V was clipped by 1 base and J by 0 bases, with 10 bases between them. The CDR3 spells CASSLGLPYSNQPQHF. CDR3 DNA: TGTGCCAGCAGCTTAGGACTCCCGTATAGCAATCAGCCCCAGCATTTT.

This rearrangement joins TRBV6-5 to TRBJ1-2; possible D gene TRBD1, 5 bases. V lost 0 bases and J lost 0, with 11 bases in between. CDR1 and CDR2 (germline): MNHEY, SVGAGI. The CDR3 sequence is 16 residues long. The CDR3 region is CASSYSSGGSNYGYTF. CDR3 DNA sequence: TGTGCCAGCAGTTACTCGAGTGGGGGTTCTAACTATGGCTACACCTTC.

The chain combines TRBV11-2 with TRBJ1-4; D is perhaps TRBD1 (6 bases). With 7 bases removed from V and 8 bases from J, the gap between germline ends came to 14 bases. The CDR3 has 13 residues. The germline CDR1 and CDR2 sequences are SGHAT and FQNNGV. The CDR3 DNA is TGTGCCAGCAACTGGGGGGGCGGCGAAAAACTGTTTTTT. It codes for CASNWGGGEKLFF.

The chain combines TRBV2 with TRBJ2-6; 7 nucleotides match TRBD2. Losses at the gene ends were 3 bases for V and 0 bases for J; bases not matched to a gene: 5. Germline V lookup: CDR1 SNHLY, CDR2 FYNNEI. The length of the CDR3 is 17 residues. In DNA form, the CDR3 reads TGTGCCAGCAGTGAGGAGGGGAGGGGCTCTGGGGCCAACGTCCTGACTTTC. Protein sequence: CASSEEGRGSGANVLTF.

The V call is TRBV6-5, the J call TRBJ2-5; maybe TRBD2 (6 bases). This CDR3 has 13 residues. With 7 bases removed from V and 7 bases from J, the gap between germline ends came to 16 bases. The germline V gene encodes CDR1 MNHEY and CDR2 SVGAGI. CDR3 nucleotides: TGTGCCAGCATCCGGAGAGCCGGGGGGACCCAGTACTTC. It yields the protein CASIRRAGGTQYF.

This clone was found a few times. The J gene is TRBJ2-5, the V gene TRBV19; TRBD1 might be the D (6 bases). V gave up 6 bases and J gave up 4 bases, with 27 bases separating them. The CDR3 runs to 18 residues. Germline-derived CDR1 and CDR2 are LNHDA and SQIVND (reference sequence). The CDR3 DNA sequence: TGTGCCAGTAGCTATTCAGGGGTCTTTACCGCCGGAGGAGAGACCCAGTACTTC. Translating gives CASSYSGVFTAGGETQYF.

The chain uses TRBV27 and TRBJ2-5; TRBD1 matches 9 bases. V shed 5 bases, J shed 5 bases, and the junction held 6 bases outside the gene matches. Germline CDR1 and CDR2: MNHEY and SMNVEV (reference sequence). This CDR3 spans 14 amino acids. The CDR3 protein is CASSPRTGEETQYF. The CDR3 bases are TGTGCCAGCAGTCCCCGGACAGGGGAGGAGACCCAGTACTTC.

The CDR3 loop is CAPNIGYTF. The CDR3 DNA follows: TGTGCCCCAAATATTGGCTACACCTTC. The J gene is TRBJ1-2, the V gene TRBV3-2. TRBV3-2 is deemed a pseudogene. The CDR3 has 9 amino acids.

There are many counts of this clone. This CDR3 is CAWGSQSGSPDTQYF. The CDR3 bases are TGTGCCTGGGGCAGCCAGAGCGGGAGCCCCGATACGCAGTATTTT. The chain couples TRBV28 to TRBJ2-3; 8 nucleotides line up with TRBD2. Germline trimming cut 11 bases from V and 6 bases from J; bases unmatched to any gene: 16. The CDR3 length is 15 residues. Germline CDR1 reads MDHEN; CDR2 reads SYDVKM.

The genes are TRBV9 and TRBJ1-3; D not certain. Per germline, CDR1 SGDLS and CDR2 YYNGEE. This CDR3 region has 16 residues. The V end was cut by 3 bases, the J end by 7 bases, with 20 bases between. Here the CDR3 DNA reads TGTGCCAGCAGCGCCTCACAGCGGGGTGGAAGGAACACCATATATTTT. Translated: CASSASQRGGRNTIYF.

The rearrangement joins TRBV5-1 to TRBJ2-7; no clear D. Trimming removed 3 bases from V and 4 bases from J, with 14 bases in between. The CDR3 extends over 14 amino acids. Germline assignment: CDR1 SGHRS and CDR2 YFSETQ. CDR3 DNA sequence: TGCGCCAGCAGCTCAGGACCCCGTGGGTACGAGCAGTACTTC. Its translation is CASSSGPRGYEQYF.

The chain links TRBV19 to TRBJ2-3, with D tentatively TRBD2 (5 bases). Trimming pared 7 bases from V and 1 base from J, leaving 12 bases between. The CDR3 consists of 14 residues. Per the germline V gene, CDR1 is LNHDA and CDR2 is SQIVND (reference sequence). CDR3 region: CASTSLEGTDTQYF. The CDR3, as DNA: TGTGCCAGTACCTCACTAGAGGGCACAGATACGCAGTATTTT.

This chain joins TRBV7-9 and TRBJ2-3; 8 bases agree with TRBD2. V shed 5 bases and J 5 bases; nucleotides not matched to a gene: 12. Germline V gene data show CDR1 as SEHNR and CDR2 as FQNEAQ (reference sequence). The CDR3 has 16 residues. The DNA for the CDR3 is TGTGCCAGCAGCATGAGCGGGAGAGGGGTTAAAGATACGCAGTATTTT. Translated: CASSMSGRGVKDTQYF.